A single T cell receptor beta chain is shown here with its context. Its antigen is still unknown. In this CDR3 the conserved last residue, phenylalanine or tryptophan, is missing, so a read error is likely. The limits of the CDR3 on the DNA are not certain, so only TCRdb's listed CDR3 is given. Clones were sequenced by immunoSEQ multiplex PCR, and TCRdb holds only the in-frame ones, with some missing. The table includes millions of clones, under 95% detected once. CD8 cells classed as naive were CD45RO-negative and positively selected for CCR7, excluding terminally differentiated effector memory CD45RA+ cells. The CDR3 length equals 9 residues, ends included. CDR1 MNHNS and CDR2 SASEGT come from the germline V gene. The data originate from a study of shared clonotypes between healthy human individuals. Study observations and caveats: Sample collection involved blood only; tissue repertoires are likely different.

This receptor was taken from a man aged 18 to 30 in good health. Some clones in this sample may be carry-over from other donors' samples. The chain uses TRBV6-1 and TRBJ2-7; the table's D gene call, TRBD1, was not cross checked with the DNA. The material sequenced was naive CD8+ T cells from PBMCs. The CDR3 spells CASSALRTA.